Given below is one TCR beta chain in context. These data belong to a study of technical replicates of blood from a few donors. This CDR3 comprises 14 residues. Trimming cost V 2 bases and J 0 bases, with 7 bases left between them. In germline, CDR1 is SEHNR, CDR2 FQNEAQ (reference sequence). Here immunoSEQ multiplex PCR was the method, and the copy in TCRdb shows in-frame clones only, minus some. The table shows about 75,000 clones, with approximately 97% occurring only once. The TCR was taken from a human donor in good health. The chain has TRBV7-9 and TRBJ1-1; perhaps TRBD1 as D (6 bases). Source material: T cells isolated from PBMCs. The CDR3 region has the DNA TGTGCCAGCAGCTTATGGGACATGAACACTGAAGCTTTCTTT. Residues: CASSLWDMNTEAFF.